Following are 2 T cell receptor beta chains from one sample sequenced in a study of cytomegalovirus exposure and HLA in healthy donors (dated by TCRdb to between 2016 and 2019). Library method: the immunoSEQ multiplex PCR assay. For the multiplex PCR, a mixture combining 60 forward primers for TCR Vbeta segments and 13 reverse primers for TCR Jbeta segments was used. TCRdb holds this immuneACCESS table with in-frame rearrangements only. Some clones are missing; in checked studies, unresolved V genes explain under half, and the rest has no known cause. Across this sample there are 80,000 or so clones, with around 78% seen only once. Approximately 4.5% of the sample comes from the top ten. The sample taken for sequencing was PBMCs. Receptors were obtained from a man aged 40-49 years in good health and CMV-seronegative.

This rearrangement joins TRBV11-3 to TRBJ2-1; weak D call: TRBD1 (6 bases). Trimming removed 6 bases from V and 7 bases from J, with 10 bases in between. Looked up from germline, CDR1 is SGHNT and CDR2 is YENEEA. CDR3 length: 12 amino acids. CDR3 amino acids: CASSPQGNEQFF. The CDR3 coding sequence is TGTGCCAGCAGTCCACAGGGAAATGAGCAGTTCTTC.

The chain employs TRBV7-2 and TRBJ2-6; tentative D call: TRBD1 (6 bases). Trimming removed 4 bases at V and 4 bases at J, with 11 bases between. From germline, CDR1 is SGHTA and CDR2 FQGNSA. CDR3 length: 15 residues. The CDR3 DNA reads as TGTGCCAGCAGCTCCGGACAGCCCGGGGCCAACGTCCTGACTTTC. Translation gives CASSSGQPGANVLTF.